This TCR beta chain was captured in a study of technical replicates of blood from several donors (dated by TCRdb to about 2017). From a lookup of the germline V gene, CDR1 and CDR2 are SGHRS and YFSETQ. Trimming takes 2 bases from V and 0 bases from J, and the germline ends sit 8 bases apart. From its cysteine to its phenylalanine, the CDR3 spans 14 amino acids. Only the CDR3 region is kept as DNA, spanning 42 bases read in frame from base 1. In the case of this clone: Its antigen specificity is not known. Qualities for individual bases were not recorded, and no much larger clone is one base off.

Library method: the immunoSEQ multiplex PCR assay. TCRdb carries this immuneACCESS record with in-frame sequences only. Its versions omit some clonotypes, under half of them owing to an unresolved V gene in the studies checked, with the rest unexplained. The sample table lists 78,000 or so clones, 90% to 95% of them with a count of one. Together, the top ten hold roughly 0.38% of the sample. The sequence derives from a human donor in good health. Some clones in this sample may be carry-over from other donors' samples. The sample was T cells isolated from PBMCs. In this chain, TRBV5-1 is recombined with TRBJ1-1, with TRBD1 as a weak D call on 5 bases. The DNA reads as follows: TGCGCCAGCAGCTTAGACAGACTGAACACTGAAGCTTTCTTT. This yields the protein CASSLDRLNTEAFF.